This T cell receptor (beta chain) was sequenced during a study of blood T cell repertoires in COVID-19. The wider study: The samples span acute and convalescent COVID-19 from the United States, Italy and Spain.

Some clones are missing from TCRdb's copy, which holds only in-frame ones; the method was immunoSEQ multiplex PCR. The sample lists almost 250,000 clones, about 82% occurring once. The CDR3 has 15 residues. The germline CDR1 and CDR2 sequences are SNHLY and FYNNEI. The V and J ends lost 4 bases and 1 base, in that order; junction bases with no gene match: 4. The specimen was peripheral blood. The TCR sequence derives from a woman over 75 with COVID-19, enrolled during active disease. The rearrangement joins TRBV2 to TRBJ1-5; 7 nucleotides agree with TRBD1. This CDR3 reads CASSVQGRSNQPQHF. CDR3 DNA sequence: TGTGCCAGCAGTGTACAGGGGAGGAGCAATCAGCCCCAGCATTTT.